The 10 T cell receptor beta chains below all came from one sample that was sequenced in a study of T cell repertoires in cytomegalovirus infection. TCRdb itself ran the reads through MiXCR, one entry per CDR3 protein. The sample lists some 220,000 distinct CDR3 sequences; roughly 6.5% were seen once. Sequencing input: PBMCs. The receptor source for this set is a human donor in good health (CMV status not recorded). Some clones in this sample may be carry-over from other donors' samples.

The chain couples TRBV27 to TRBJ2-1; maybe TRBD2 (6 bases). Trimming removed 8 bases from V and 3 bases from J, with 17 bases in between. CDR3 length: 15 residues. CDR1 MNHEY and CDR2 SMNVEV come from the germline V gene (reference sequence). The CDR3 loop reads CASAREGTYYNEQFF. The CDR3 coding sequence is TGTGCCAGCGCCAGGGAAGGGACTTACTACAATGAGCAGTTCTTC.

In this sample, this clonotype turned up many times. The J gene is TRBJ2-5, the V gene TRBV7-2; no clear D. Trimming stripped 4 bases from V and 7 bases from J, with 13 bases between. In germline, CDR1 is SGHTA, CDR2 FQGNSA. The CDR3 totals 13 residues. In nucleotides, the CDR3 is TGTGCCAGCAGCTCGGTGTACCGCGGGACCCAGTACTTC. It yields the protein CASSSVYRGTQYF.

This clonotype was counted many times. This chain joins TRBV7-6 and TRBJ2-7; weak D call: TRBD2 (5 bases). V lost 6 bases and J 4 bases, leaving 19 bases between the germline ends. CDR1 and CDR2 (germline): SGHVS, FNYEAQ. There are 15 residues in the CDR3. This CDR3 reads CASRHPGSYRYEQYF. The CDR3 DNA is TGTGCCAGCAGACATCCTGGGAGTTACCGATACGAGCAGTACTTC.

This clonotype was recorded many times. The CDR3 region has the DNA TGCAGTCACAGGGGAGACACCGGGGAGCTGTTTTTT. It is translated as CSHRGDTGELFF. The chain is built from TRBV20-1 and TRBJ2-2; TRBD1 aligns across 7 bases. The length of the CDR3 is 12 residues. Germline lookup yields CDR1 DFQATT and CDR2 SNEGSKA (reference sequence). V lost 8 bases, J lost 3 bases, and 3 bases stayed unmatched.

This clonotype was observed at least ten times. This sequence joins TRBV7-2 and TRBJ2-7; TRBD1 matches 10 bases. CDR3 length: 16 amino acids. V lost 5 bases, J lost 6 bases, and 13 bases stayed unmatched. Germline CDR1 SGHTA, CDR2 FQGNSA. CDR3 residues: CASSLNDRDRGPEQYF. The CDR3 DNA is TGTGCCAGCAGCCTAAACGACCGGGACAGGGGACCCGAGCAGTACTTC.

At least ten counts were recorded for this clonotype. The V gene is TRBV7-9, the J gene TRBJ2-7; 11 bases fit TRBD1. Germline assignment: CDR1 SEHNR and CDR2 FQNEAQ (reference sequence). V lost 4 bases and J lost 2; bases outside the gene matches: 4. The CDR3 is 15 residues long. The CDR3 region is CASSWGQGGTYEQYF. CDR3 coding DNA: TGTGCCAGCAGCTGGGGACAGGGGGGCACCTACGAGCAGTACTTC.

This clonotype showed up just a few times. A much more abundant neighbour one base away suggests this may be a read error. The chain couples TRBV6-2 or TRBV6-3 to TRBJ1-5; TRBD1 agrees at 7 bases. Looked up from germline, CDR1 is MNHEY and CDR2 is SVGEGT. The CDR3 is 14 residues long. With V trimmed by 5 bases and J by 2 bases, 3 bases remained unmatched. The CDR3 reads CASSTDRGNQPQHF. The CDR3 DNA follows: TGTGCCAGCAGTACCGACAGGGGCAATCAGCCCCAGCATTTT.

The chain couples TRBV29-1 to TRBJ2-1; D tentatively reads TRBD1 or TRBD2 (5 bases each). Germline V gene sequence: CDR1 SQVTM, CDR2 ANQGSEA. The CDR3 runs to 15 residues. V dropped 3 bases and J dropped 6 bases, with 18 bases sitting between them. The CDR3 loop is CSVDRWSGPGNEQFF. The CDR3 coding sequence is TGCAGCGTTGATCGGTGGTCGGGGCCGGGCAATGAGCAGTTCTTC.

In this sample, this clonotype turned up many times. The gene calls are TRBV20-1 and TRBJ2-3; the D gene is possibly TRBD2 (5 bases). V was clipped by 0 bases and J by 4 bases, with 14 bases between them. There are 15 residues in the CDR3. Looked up from germline, CDR1 is DFQATT and CDR2 is SNEGSKA (reference sequence). CDR3 region: CSARDLASGADTQYF. CDR3 DNA: TGCAGTGCTAGAGATCTGGCCTCCGGGGCAGATACGCAGTATTTT.

This clonotype showed up many times. This rearrangement joins TRBV7-3 to TRBJ2-7; D may be TRBD2 (6 bases). CDR1 and CDR2 (germline): SGHTA, FQGTGA. The V end lost 4 bases, the J end lost 6 bases, and 13 bases lay between the germline ends. The CDR3 sequence is 13 residues long. In DNA, the CDR3 is TGTGCCAGCAGCTCCCGCCAGGGAGGCGAGCAGTACTTC. The encoded protein is CASSSRQGGEQYF.